Described below is a single TCR beta chain sequence and its context. What antigen it recognizes has not been identified. Base qualities are not provided; no much larger clone lies one nucleotide away. The record originates from a study of cytomegalovirus exposure and HLA in healthy donors (dated by TCRdb to about 2017). With respect to the entire study: According to a later analysis, the approximately 120 validation repertoires were produced on the same platform as the 666 repertoires of the first cohort. The study was designed to test whether signatures of past pathogen exposure could be identified by cataloging public T cell receptors. Besides the first cohort of around 670 subjects, a separate validation cohort made up of roughly 120 different subjects was used. To predict cytomegalovirus infection status, the study brought together high-throughput TCR immunosequencing, statistical association of individual TCRs with disease status, and machine learning. General study outcomes and caveats: The study listed 164 TCR beta chains as associated with cytomegalovirus. Across donors, most TCR sequences were observed very rarely, whereas some public TCRs were present in many individuals. Subsequent analysis determined that TCRs grouped into clusters in the first cohort also showed a tendency toward co-occurrence across the approximately 110 validation repertoires, and 94% of cluster scores exceeded 0. All 130 or so repertoires were used to score co-occurrence in the validation cohort in a later analysis, because that analysis had no HLA typing for the cohort. Three of the identified cytomegalovirus-associated TCR beta chains were confirmed in vitro to be specific for cytomegalovirus antigens. The authors suggested that the approach could potentially be generalized to other disease states and immunological phenotypes. In both the original and validation cohorts, the classifier was reported to diagnose cytomegalovirus status with high specificity and sensitivity.

The library was prepared using the immunoSEQ multiplex PCR assay. For the original study's pipeline: A statistical classification framework was built to diagnose cytomegalovirus status from the catalog of TCR beta chain sequences. The clones in this table, taken by TCRdb from immuneACCESS, are in-frame only. Not every clone is retained; where verified, under half of the shortfall comes from an unresolved V gene, and the cause of the rest is unknown. V and J calls and clone size are given by that table; D and trimming were obtained from the DNA. The sample yields about 220,000 clones; approximately 90% were counted once. Of the sample, 2.6% is held by the ten largest clones. Spanning cysteine to phenylalanine, the CDR3 consists of 14 amino acids. Only the CDR3 DNA stays, 42 bases, in frame from base 1. CDR1 and CDR2 were assigned from the germline V gene as SNHLY and FYNNEI. V is trimmed back by 4 bases and J by 8 bases, and the junction contains 6 bases that no gene match accounts for.

Donors formed part of the validation cohort, which comprised over a hundred subjects and was distinct from the first cohort of over 500 subjects. The sequencing sample was made of PBMCs. The clonotype originates from a man aged 18-30 years in good health and CMV-seronegative. Here the chain combines TRBV2 and TRBJ1-4, and TRBD1 aligns with 8 junction nucleotides. The DNA sequence is TGTGCCAGCAGTGGCCAGGGGGCCAACGAAAAACTGTTTTTT. It is translated as CASSGQGANEKLFF.